This T cell receptor (beta chain) appears in the sequencing data of a study of vaccination and CD4 T cells after COVID-19. Study-level background: Day 14 and days 161 to 241 post-vaccination were the sampling points for a few convalescent patients.

Germline V lookup: CDR1 SGHVS, CDR2 FQNEAQ. The CDR3 loop spans 16 amino acids. The germline V and J ends were trimmed by 3 bases and 3 bases, with 18 bases remaining between them. Described time point: late sampling 161 to 241 days after vaccination in three convalescent patients. Via MiXCR, TCRdb re-called the PCR reads, giving one row per CDR3 protein. The data contain 30,000 or so distinct CDR3 sequences, about 50% of them seen just once; the ten biggest clones take up about 5%. The TCR originated in a human donor who had recovered from COVID-19. The J gene is TRBJ2-7, the V gene TRBV7-8; TRBD2 might be the D (6 bases). The sample was CD4+ T cells from blood, taken about 7 months after SARS-CoV-2 vaccination. The CDR3 DNA reads as TGTGCCAGCAGCTTGGATGGGATCGGGAGTAGCTACGAGCAGTACTTC. Protein sequence: CASSLDGIGSSYEQYF.